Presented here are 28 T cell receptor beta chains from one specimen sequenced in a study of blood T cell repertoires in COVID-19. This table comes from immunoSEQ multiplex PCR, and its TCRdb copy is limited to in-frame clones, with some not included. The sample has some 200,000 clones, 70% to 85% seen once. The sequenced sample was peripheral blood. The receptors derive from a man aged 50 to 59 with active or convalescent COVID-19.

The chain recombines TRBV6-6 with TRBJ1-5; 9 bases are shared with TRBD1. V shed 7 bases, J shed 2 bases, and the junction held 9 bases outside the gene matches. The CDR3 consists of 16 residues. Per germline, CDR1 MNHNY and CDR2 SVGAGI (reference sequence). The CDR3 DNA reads TGTGCCAGCAATGACGGGGGACAGGGCGGCAATCAGCCCCAGCATTTT. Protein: CASNDGGQGGNQPQHF.

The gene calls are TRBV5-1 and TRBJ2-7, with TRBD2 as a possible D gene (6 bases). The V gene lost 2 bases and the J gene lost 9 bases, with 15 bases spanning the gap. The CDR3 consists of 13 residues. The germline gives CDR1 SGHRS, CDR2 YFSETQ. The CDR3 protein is CASSLPGLRRQYF. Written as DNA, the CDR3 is TGCGCCAGCAGCTTACCGGGACTCCGGAGGCAGTACTTC.

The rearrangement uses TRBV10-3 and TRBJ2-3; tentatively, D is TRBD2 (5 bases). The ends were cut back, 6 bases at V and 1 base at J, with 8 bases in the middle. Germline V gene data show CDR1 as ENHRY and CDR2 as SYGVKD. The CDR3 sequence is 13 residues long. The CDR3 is CAISLEGTDTQYF. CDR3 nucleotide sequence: TGTGCCATCAGCCTGGAGGGCACAGATACGCAGTATTTT.

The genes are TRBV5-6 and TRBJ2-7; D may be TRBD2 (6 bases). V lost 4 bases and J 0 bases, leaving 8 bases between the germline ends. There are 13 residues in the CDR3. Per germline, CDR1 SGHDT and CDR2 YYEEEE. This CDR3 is CASSHGGSYEQYF. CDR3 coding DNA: TGTGCCAGCAGCCACGGGGGCTCCTACGAGCAGTACTTC.

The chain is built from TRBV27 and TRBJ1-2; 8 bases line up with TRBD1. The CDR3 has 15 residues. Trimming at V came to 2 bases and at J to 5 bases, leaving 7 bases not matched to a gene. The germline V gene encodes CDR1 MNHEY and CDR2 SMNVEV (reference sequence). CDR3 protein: CASSLKQGAGYGYTF. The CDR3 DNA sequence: TGTGCCAGCAGTTTAAAGCAGGGGGCGGGTTATGGCTACACCTTC.

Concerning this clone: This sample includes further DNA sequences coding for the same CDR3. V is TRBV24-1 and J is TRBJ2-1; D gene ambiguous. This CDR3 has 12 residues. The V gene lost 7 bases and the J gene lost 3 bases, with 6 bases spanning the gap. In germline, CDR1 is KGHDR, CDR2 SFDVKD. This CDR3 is CATSGDYNEQFF. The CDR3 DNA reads TGTGCCACCAGCGGTGACTACAATGAGCAGTTCTTC.

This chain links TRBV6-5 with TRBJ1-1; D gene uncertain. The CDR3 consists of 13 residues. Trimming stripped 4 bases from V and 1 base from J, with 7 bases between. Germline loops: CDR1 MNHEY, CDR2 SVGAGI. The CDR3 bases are TGTGCCAGCAGTTTCACAGAGAACACTGAAGCTTTCTTT. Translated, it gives CASSFTENTEAFF.

Written as DNA, the CDR3 is TGTGCCAGCAGCGGAGAGCGGGTCAGATACACAGATACGCAGTATTTT. This gives the protein CASSGERVRYTDTQYF. J is TRBJ2-3 and V is TRBV9; possibly TRBD2 for D (6 bases). The CDR3 consists of 16 residues. V dropped 3 bases and J dropped 2 bases, with 16 bases sitting between them. In germline, CDR1 is SGDLS, CDR2 YYNGEE.

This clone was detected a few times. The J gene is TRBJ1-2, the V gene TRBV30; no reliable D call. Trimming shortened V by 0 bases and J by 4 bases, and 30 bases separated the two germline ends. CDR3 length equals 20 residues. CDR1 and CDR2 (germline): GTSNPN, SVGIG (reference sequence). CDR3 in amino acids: CAWSVPKKKAPNIEGYGYTF. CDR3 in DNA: TGTGCCTGGAGTGTCCCTAAAAAAAAAGCACCTAATATAGAGGGCTATGGCTACACCTTC.

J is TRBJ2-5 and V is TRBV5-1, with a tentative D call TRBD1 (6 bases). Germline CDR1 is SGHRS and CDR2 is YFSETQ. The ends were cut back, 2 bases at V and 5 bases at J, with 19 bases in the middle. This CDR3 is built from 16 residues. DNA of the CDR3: TGCGCCAGCAGCTTATTGGCGGGCAACCAGGGGGAGACCCAGTACTTC. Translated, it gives CASSLLAGNQGETQYF.

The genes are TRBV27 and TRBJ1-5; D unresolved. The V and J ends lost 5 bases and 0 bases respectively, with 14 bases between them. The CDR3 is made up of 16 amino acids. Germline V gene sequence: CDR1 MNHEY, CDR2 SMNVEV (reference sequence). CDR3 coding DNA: TGTGCCAGCAGTCCCCTAGGACTGATTAGCAATCAGCCCCAGCATTTT. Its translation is CASSPLGLISNQPQHF.

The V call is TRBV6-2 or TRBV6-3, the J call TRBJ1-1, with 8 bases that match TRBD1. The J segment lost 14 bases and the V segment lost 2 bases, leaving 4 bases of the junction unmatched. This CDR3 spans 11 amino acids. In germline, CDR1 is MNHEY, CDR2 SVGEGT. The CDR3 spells CASSYTGGHFF. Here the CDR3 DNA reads TGTGCCAGCAGTTACACAGGGGGGCACTTCTTT.

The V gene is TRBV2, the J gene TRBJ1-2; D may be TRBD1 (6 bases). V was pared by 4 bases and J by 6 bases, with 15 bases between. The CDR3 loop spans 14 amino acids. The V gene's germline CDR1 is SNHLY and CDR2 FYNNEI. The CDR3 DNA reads TGTGCCAGCAGTGGACGTCAGGGGCTAAATGGCTACACCTTC. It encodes CASSGRQGLNGYTF.

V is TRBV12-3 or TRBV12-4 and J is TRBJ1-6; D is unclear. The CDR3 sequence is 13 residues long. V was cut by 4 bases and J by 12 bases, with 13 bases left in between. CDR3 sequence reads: CASSSKEELPLHF. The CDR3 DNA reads TGTGCCAGCAGTTCCAAAGAGGAGCTACCCCTCCACTTT.

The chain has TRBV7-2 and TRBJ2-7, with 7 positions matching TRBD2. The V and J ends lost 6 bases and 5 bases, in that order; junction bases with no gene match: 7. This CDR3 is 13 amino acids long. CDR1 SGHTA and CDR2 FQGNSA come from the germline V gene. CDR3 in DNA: TGTGCCAGCAGTCCCAGCGGGAACCACGAGCAGTACTTC. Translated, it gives CASSPSGNHEQYF.

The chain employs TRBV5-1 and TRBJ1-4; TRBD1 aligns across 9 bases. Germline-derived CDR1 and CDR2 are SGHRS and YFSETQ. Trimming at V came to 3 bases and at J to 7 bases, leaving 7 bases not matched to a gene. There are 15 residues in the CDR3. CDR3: CASSSTGGTIEKLFF. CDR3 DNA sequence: TGCGCCAGCAGCTCCACAGGGGGCACAATTGAAAAACTGTTTTTT. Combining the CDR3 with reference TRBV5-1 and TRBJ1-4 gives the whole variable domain KAGVTQTPRYLIKTRGQQVTLSCSPISGHRSVSWYQQTPGQGLQFLFEYFSETQRNKGNFPGRFSGRQFSNSRSEMNVSTLELGDSALYLCASSSTGGTIEKLFFGSGTQLSVL.

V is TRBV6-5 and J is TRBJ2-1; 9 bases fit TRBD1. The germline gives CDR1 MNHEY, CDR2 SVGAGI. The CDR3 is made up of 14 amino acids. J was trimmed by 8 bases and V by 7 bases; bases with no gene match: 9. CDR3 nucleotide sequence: TGTGCCAGCACGGGGGACAGGGCATGGCATGAGCAGTTCTTC. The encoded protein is CASTGDRAWHEQFF.

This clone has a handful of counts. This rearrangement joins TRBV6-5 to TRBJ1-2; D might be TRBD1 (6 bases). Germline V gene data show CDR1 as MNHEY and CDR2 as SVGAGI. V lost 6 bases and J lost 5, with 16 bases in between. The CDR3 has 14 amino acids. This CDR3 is CASRRDRGIYGYTF. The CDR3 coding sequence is TGTGCCAGCAGGAGGGATAGGGGGATATATGGCTACACCTTC.

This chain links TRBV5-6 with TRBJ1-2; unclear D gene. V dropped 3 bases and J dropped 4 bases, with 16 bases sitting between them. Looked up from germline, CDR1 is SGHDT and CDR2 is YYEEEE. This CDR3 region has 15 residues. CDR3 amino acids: CASSSRMMELYGYTF. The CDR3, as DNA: TGTGCCAGCAGCTCCAGGATGATGGAACTCTATGGCTACACCTTC.

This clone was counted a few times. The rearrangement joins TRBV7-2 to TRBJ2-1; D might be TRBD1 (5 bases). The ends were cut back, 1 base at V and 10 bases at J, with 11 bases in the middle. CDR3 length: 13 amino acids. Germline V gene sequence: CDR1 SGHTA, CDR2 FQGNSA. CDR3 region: CASSLGVGAEQFF. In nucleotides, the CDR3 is TGTGCCAGCAGCTTAGGGGTTGGGGCCGAGCAGTTCTTC.

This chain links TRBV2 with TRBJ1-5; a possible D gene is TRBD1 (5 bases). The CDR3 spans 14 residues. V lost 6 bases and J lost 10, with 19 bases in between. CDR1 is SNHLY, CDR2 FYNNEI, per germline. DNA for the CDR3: TGTGCCAGCAGCCCCGGGACTGGCGCCGGCCCCCAGCATTTT. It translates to CASSPGTGAGPQHF.

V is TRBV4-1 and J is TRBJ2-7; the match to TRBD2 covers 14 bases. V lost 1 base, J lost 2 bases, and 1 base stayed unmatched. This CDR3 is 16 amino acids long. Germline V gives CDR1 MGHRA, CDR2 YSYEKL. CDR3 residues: CASSQGTSGGPYEQYV. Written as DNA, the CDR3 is TGCGCCAGCAGCCAAGGGACTAGCGGGGGGCCCTACGAGCAGTACGTC.

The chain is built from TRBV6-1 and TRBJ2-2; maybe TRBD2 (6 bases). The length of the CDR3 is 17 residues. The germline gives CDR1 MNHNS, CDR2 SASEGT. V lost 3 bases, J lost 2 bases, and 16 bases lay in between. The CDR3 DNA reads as TGTGCCAGCAGTGACCCCCGGGACTTTTTTAACACCGGGGAGCTGTTTTTT. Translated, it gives CASSDPRDFFNTGELFF.

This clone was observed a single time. The CDR3 bases are TGCAGTGCTAGTCCCCCGGGATACCATGGCTACACCTTC. This gives the protein CSASPPGYHGYTF. V gene TRBV20-1 combines with J gene TRBJ1-2; D is unclear. The CDR3 contains 13 residues. Trimming removed 3 bases at V and 6 bases at J, with 14 bases between. Germline CDR1 DFQATT, CDR2 SNEGSKA (reference sequence).

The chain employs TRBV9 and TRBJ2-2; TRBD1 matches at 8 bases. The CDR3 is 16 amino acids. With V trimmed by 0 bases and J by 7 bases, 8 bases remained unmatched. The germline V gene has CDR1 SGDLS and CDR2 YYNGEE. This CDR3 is CASSVDWTGWDGELFF. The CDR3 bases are TGTGCCAGCAGCGTAGATTGGACAGGGTGGGACGGGGAGCTGTTTTTT. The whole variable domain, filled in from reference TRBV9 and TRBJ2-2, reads DSGVTQTPKHLITATGQRVTLRCSPRSGDLSVYWYQQSLDQGLQFLIQYYNGEERAKGNILERFSAQQFPDLHSELNLSSLELGDSALYFCASSVDWTGWDGELFFGEGSRLTVL.

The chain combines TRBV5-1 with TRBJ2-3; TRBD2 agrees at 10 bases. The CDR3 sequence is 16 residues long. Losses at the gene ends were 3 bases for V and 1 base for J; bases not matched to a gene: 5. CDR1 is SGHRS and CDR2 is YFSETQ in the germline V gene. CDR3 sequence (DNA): TGCGCCAGCAGCTCGTTGAGCGGGGGGGGCACAGATACGCAGTATTTT. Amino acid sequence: CASSSLSGGGTDTQYF.

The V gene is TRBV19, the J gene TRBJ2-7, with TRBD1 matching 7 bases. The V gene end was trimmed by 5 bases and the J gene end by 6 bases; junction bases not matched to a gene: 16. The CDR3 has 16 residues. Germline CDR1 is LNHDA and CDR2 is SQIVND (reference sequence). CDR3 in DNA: TGTGCCAGTAGTTTACCCGGGACAGAGAAAGGGTCCGAGCAGTACGTC. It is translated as CASSLPGTEKGSEQYV.

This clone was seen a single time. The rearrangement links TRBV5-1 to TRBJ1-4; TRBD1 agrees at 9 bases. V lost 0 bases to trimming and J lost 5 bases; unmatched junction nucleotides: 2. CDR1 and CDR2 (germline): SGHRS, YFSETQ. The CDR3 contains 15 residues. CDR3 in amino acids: CASSLGGTGNEKLFF. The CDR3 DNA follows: TGCGCCAGCAGCTTGGGAGGGACAGGGAATGAAAAACTGTTTTTT.